This T cell receptor (beta chain) was identified during a study of cytomegalovirus exposure and HLA in healthy donors. This clone turned up a few times. 13 Jbeta primers and 60 Vbeta primers were used for the PCR. The table came from immunoSEQ multiplex PCR; TCRdb's copy has only in-frame clones and leaves some out. This table has about 120,000 clones, approximately 80% appearing once. V lost 3 bases and J lost 3; bases outside the gene matches: 3. Germline V gene lookup returns CDR1 KGHSH and CDR2 LQKENI. CDR3 length: 14 residues. Sequenced sample: PBMCs. This TCR was recovered from a young woman in good health and CMV-seronegative. This rearrangement joins TRBV18 to TRBJ2-7; 9 bases line up with TRBD1. CDR3 residues: CASSPGQGNYEQYF. CDR3 bases: TGTGCCAGCTCACCGGGACAGGGAAACTACGAGCAGTACTTC.